This TCR beta chain was documented in a study of shared clonotypes between healthy human individuals. Overall study findings and caveats: Among donors, the sharing of clonotypes was expected to be influenced by sequencing depth.

This clone came up once. Its specificity is not known. None of the donors, who were healthy HIV-negative adults, had recently had acute infections or vaccinations. DNA from unsorted PBMC was sequenced on ten immunoSEQ deep assay plates. Methods used by the authors: Filtering of immunoSEQ junctional sequences could not match full-length read filtering. The repertoire was sequenced with immunoSEQ multiplex PCR; TCRdb's copy has only in-frame clones and lacks some. V, J and clone size derive from that table, while D and trimming were established from the DNA sequence. Here the sample spans fewer than 600,000 clones, 70% to 80% being singletons. The CDR3 loop spans 15 amino acids. Germline V lookup: CDR1 MNHEY, CDR2 SVGAGI. V gave up 5 bases and J gave up 2 bases, with 13 bases separating them.

This sequence was found in a woman in her 40s in good health. Some clones in this sample may be carry-over from other donors' samples. Sample: PBMCs. V gene TRBV6-5 combines with J gene TRBJ1-3; no reliable D call. The CDR3 loop reads CASSPRHEPGNTIYF. CDR3 in DNA: TGTGCCAGCAGTCCCCGACACGAGCCTGGAAACACCATATATTTT.